The 2 T cell receptor beta chains in this list originate from one sample, sequenced in a study of cytomegalovirus exposure and HLA in healthy donors. PCR involved 60 Vbeta and 13 Jbeta primers. Produced via immunoSEQ multiplex PCR; TCRdb's table is partial and in-frame only. The sample lists 150,000 to 200,000 clones; roughly 82% were seen once. Material: PBMCs. The receptor source for this set is a woman aged 45-65 years in good health and CMV-seropositive.

The V call is TRBV15, the J call TRBJ2-2, with D possibly matching TRBD1 (6 bases). Between the trimmed V and J ends, which lost 5 bases and 0 bases, there was a span of 7 bases. The CDR3 is 14 residues long. The germline V gene has CDR1 LNHNV and CDR2 YYDKDF (reference sequence). The CDR3 nucleotides read TGTGCCACCAGCGGGACATCGAACACCGGGGAGCTGTTTTTT. It is translated as CATSGTSNTGELFF.

This clone was picked up a small number of times. V usage is TRBV7-2 and J usage is TRBJ2-7, with D possibly TRBD2 on 6 matching bases. The germline V and J ends were trimmed by 2 bases and 3 bases, with 14 bases remaining between them. Germline CDR1 and CDR2: SGHTA and FQGNSA. The CDR3 runs 15 residues. The CDR3 DNA follows: TGTGCCAGCAGCTTAATGGGCGGGGCCCACTACGAGCAGTACTTC. Residues: CASSLMGGAHYEQYF. The variable domain in full, completed from reference TRBV7-2 and TRBJ2-7, reads GAGVSQSPSNKVTEKGKDVELRCDPISGHTALYWYRQSLGQGLEFLIYFQGNSAPDKSGLPSDRFSAERTGGSVSTLTIQRTQQEDSAVYLCASSLMGGAHYEQYFGPGTRLTVT.